These T cell receptor beta chains were read from a single sample in a study of blood T cell repertoires in COVID-19. The table came from immunoSEQ multiplex PCR; TCRdb's copy has only in-frame clones and leaves some out. The table records 75,000 or so clones, roughly 78% of them present only once. Sequencing was performed on peripheral blood. These receptors were collected from a man aged 55 to 69 with acute or convalescent COVID-19. Each CDR3 is given without its conserved first and last residue. The order of the fields is J gene, V gene, CDR3 protein.

>TRBJ1-2|TRBV19
ASKRKEEGYT
>TRBJ2-5|TRBV2
ASSGQIQETQY
>TRBJ2-2|TRBV4-3
ASSQTSGFGGELF
>TRBJ1-2|TRBV19
ARPGIHYGYT
>TRBJ2-7|TRBV6-2/TRBV6-3
ASSSAGFEQY
>TRBJ2-3|TRBV7-2
ASSLASGRGTDTQY
>TRBJ1-2|TRBV9
ASSEGGQAYGYT
>TRBJ2-7|TRBV10-3
AISELLAGNYEQY
>TRBJ2-2|TRBV7-8
ASSLDDISGSLAGELF
>TRBJ2-7|TRBV6-5
ASSYLRGAEQY
>TRBJ2-7|TRBV5-1
ASSLQGTTYEQY
>TRBJ2-2|TRBV15
ATLNTGELF
>TRBJ2-1|TRBV5-1
ASSFSGEATNEQF
>TRBJ2-7|TRBV19
ASSTPGLENEQY
>TRBJ1-2|TRBV14
ASSQDLRGVYGYT
>TRBJ1-6|TRBV21-1
ASSAFDSPLH
>TRBJ2-2|TRBV19
ASSPSWGVATGELF
>TRBJ2-7|TRBV7-9
ASSASGADEQY
>TRBJ1-1|TRBV12-3/TRBV12-4
ASRGTGNTEAF
>TRBJ1-1|TRBV5-1
ASSLSFGTGNSEAF
>TRBJ2-5|TRBV5-6
ASSIRRTRETQY
>TRBJ2-1|TRBV7-2
ASRPTSHNEQF
>TRBJ2-7|TRBV7-9
ASSFDTSYEQY
>TRBJ1-5|TRBV6-6
ASSYSDSTQPQH
>TRBJ1-1|TRBV29-1
SVSGPRGTEAF